One and the same sample provided the 3 T cell receptor beta chains below, sequenced in a study of T cell repertoires in cytomegalovirus infection. No antigen has been identified for these receptors. TCRdb processed the reads anew with MiXCR; each CDR3 protein has one entry. The sample has about 83,000 distinct CDR3 sequences; 29% are singletons. The input for sequencing was CD8+ T cells from cultured PBMCs, taken from culture after CMV antigen stimulation. Every receptor here comes from a human donor in good health (CMV status not recorded). Some clones in this sample may be carry-over from other donors' samples.

This clonotype has ten or more counts. This chain connects TRBV28 to TRBJ2-5; no firm D call. V lost 10 bases to trimming and J lost 5 bases, with 11 bases between them. The CDR3 covers 11 residues. From germline, CDR1 is MDHEN and CDR2 SYDVKM. The CDR3 DNA sequence: TGTGCCACCTCACCTGGGGAGACCCAGTACTTC. This gives the protein CATSPGETQYF.

In its sample, this clonotype was seen a few times. The chain has TRBV11-1 and TRBJ1-1; 7 positions agree with TRBD1. The germline V gene has CDR1 SGHAT and CDR2 FQDESV (reference sequence). Trimming took 2 bases from V and 1 from J; bases not matched to a gene: 4. CDR3 size: 15 residues. The CDR3 here is CASSLFQGENTEAFF. CDR3 nucleotides: TGTGCCAGCAGCTTATTCCAGGGGGAGAACACTGAAGCTTTCTTT.

The V call is TRBV7-9, the J call TRBJ1-4; D remains unclear. This CDR3 is built from 14 residues. V was cut by 5 bases and J by 8 bases, with 15 bases left in between. Germline V gives CDR1 SEHNR, CDR2 FQNEAQ (reference sequence). This CDR3 reads CASSPAGMGEKLFF. The CDR3 bases are TGTGCCAGCAGCCCCGCGGGGATGGGGGAAAAACTGTTTTTT.